Following are 18 T cell receptor beta chains from one sample sequenced in a study of blood T cells in healthy people across ages. For the second PCR, which ran for 7 to 11 cycles, a sample-barcoded 5' primer and a J-beta primer mix were used. TCRdb passed the 5' RACE reads through MiXCR, listing each CDR3 protein once. The sample has some 890,000 distinct CDR3 sequences, just under 30% seen once. These data are also associated with another study on T cells of mothers and their children.

The material sequenced was blood. Every receptor here comes from a middle-aged woman in good health.

The chain recombines TRBV7-9 with TRBJ2-1, with a tentative D call TRBD2 (5 bases). The germline CDR1 and CDR2 sequences are SEHNR and FQNEAQ (reference sequence). V lost 5 bases and J 4 bases, leaving 15 bases between the germline ends. This CDR3 has 15 amino acids. Here the CDR3 DNA reads TGTGCCAGCAGCCCGAGGAACAGCGGTTACAATGAGCAGTTCTTC. Its translation: CASSPRNSGYNEQFF.

This clonotype was detected ten times or more. J is TRBJ2-7 and V is TRBV27; D is possibly TRBD1 (5 bases). The CDR3 totals 13 residues. The germline V gene encodes CDR1 MNHEY and CDR2 SMNVEV (reference sequence). V dropped 3 bases and J dropped 6 bases, with 12 bases sitting between them. Here the CDR3 reads CASSLGPGFEQYF. CDR3 bases: TGTGCCAGCAGTTTGGGGCCGGGTTTCGAGCAGTACTTC.

This clonotype was seen a handful of times. The chain couples TRBV7-2 to TRBJ2-5; D is perhaps TRBD2 (6 bases). Trimming took 2 bases from V and 2 from J, leaving 12 bases between them. There are 15 residues in the CDR3. Germline CDR1 reads SGHTA; CDR2 reads FQGNSA. The CDR3 protein is CASSLTRTKQETQYF. CDR3 nucleotides: TGTGCCAGCAGCTTAACGCGGACTAAACAAGAGACCCAGTACTTC.

The genes are TRBV28 and TRBJ2-1; 9 bases line up with TRBD2. V trimming: 7 bases; J trimming: 3 bases; junction bases outside the gene matches: 10. CDR1 MDHEN and CDR2 SYDVKM come from the germline V gene. The CDR3 consists of 16 residues. Here the CDR3 DNA reads TGTGCCAGCACCTCCCCTCTAGCGGGGAGCTACAATGAGCAGTTCTTC. It codes for CASTSPLAGSYNEQFF.

The gene calls are TRBV7-9 and TRBJ2-7; TRBD2 matches 9 bases. Germline assignment: CDR1 SEHNR and CDR2 FQNEAQ (reference sequence). The CDR3 runs to 15 residues. The ends lost 5 bases at V and 6 bases at J; junction bases unmatched: 11. CDR3 DNA sequence: TGTGCCAGCAGCCCAGGGGGGACTAGCCGCCCCGAGCAGTACTTC. Translation gives CASSPGGTSRPEQYF.

The chain employs TRBV30 and TRBJ1-2, with D possibly being TRBD1 (5 bases). V gave up 5 bases and J gave up 8 bases, with 18 bases separating them. CDR3 length equals 13 residues. Germline assignment: CDR1 GTSNPN and CDR2 SVGIG (reference sequence). The CDR3 region is CAWGRMSGSGYTF. In DNA form, the CDR3 reads TGTGCCTGGGGCCGGATGTCAGGGAGCGGCTACACCTTC.

This chain joins TRBV6-1 and TRBJ1-4; D gene uncertain. Between the trimmed V and J ends, which lost 4 bases and 8 bases, there was a span of 5 bases. Germline assignment: CDR1 MNHNS and CDR2 SASEGT. The CDR3 extends over 11 amino acids. CDR3 sequence reads: CASSGIEKLFF. The CDR3 bases are TGTGCCAGCAGTGGCATAGAAAAACTGTTTTTT.

Concerning this clonotype: This may be a read error: a much more frequent sequence differs by one nucleotide. This chain connects TRBV4-1 to TRBJ2-3, with 7 bases aligning to TRBD1. The germline gives CDR1 MGHRA, CDR2 YSYEKL. This CDR3 region has 16 residues. With V trimmed by 3 bases and J by 2 bases, 8 bases remained unmatched. CDR3 residues: CASSQIDRENTDTQYF. The CDR3 DNA reads TGCGCCAGCAGCCAGATAGACAGGGAGAACACAGATACGCAGTATTTT.

Comment on this clonotype: The junction and the germline gene differ at one end; a read error may be behind it. The V call is TRBV20-1, the J call TRBJ2-5; weak D call: TRBD1 (6 bases). There are 13 residues in the CDR3. Germline CDR1 reads DFQATT; CDR2 reads SNEGSKA (reference sequence). For the CDR3, the DNA is TGCGGTGCGACGGGACAAAACGGGGAGACCCAGTACTTC. Encoded protein: CGATGQNGETQYF.

The chain combines TRBV7-9 with TRBJ2-1; D is possibly TRBD1 (6 bases). The CDR3 contains 15 residues. Deletions cut 5 bases from V and 0 bases from J, with 11 bases between. Germline assignment: CDR1 SEHNR and CDR2 FQNEAQ (reference sequence). The CDR3 nucleotides are TGTGCCAGCAGCCTTCAGGGGACCTCCTACAATGAGCAGTTCTTC. It codes for CASSLQGTSYNEQFF. The full variable domain, with the rest looked up from reference TRBV7-9 and TRBJ2-1, is DTGVSQNPRHKITKRGQNVTFRCDPISEHNRLYWYRQTLGQGPEFLTYFQNEAQLEKSRLLSDRFSAERPKGSFSTLEIQRTEQGDSAMYLCASSLQGTSYNEQFFGPGTRLTVL.

CDR3 nucleotides: TGTGCCAGTAGAAGGGGCTCGAAGGTAGAGACCCAGTACTTC. As protein: CASRRGSKVETQYF. The rearrangement links TRBV19 to TRBJ2-5; a weak D match, TRBD1 (5 bases). V was trimmed by 6 bases and J by 4 bases, leaving 15 bases between them. The CDR3 consists of 14 residues. From germline, CDR1 is LNHDA and CDR2 SQIVND (reference sequence).

This clonotype was seen at least ten times. V usage is TRBV29-1 and J usage is TRBJ2-2, with 7 nucleotides matching TRBD2. J was trimmed by 5 bases and V by 4 bases; bases with no gene match: 1. Germline V gene lookup returns CDR1 SQVTM and CDR2 ANQGSEA. This CDR3 is 12 amino acids long. CDR3 coding DNA: TGCAGCGTTGGCGGGGGAACCGGGGAGCTGTTTTTT. This translates into CSVGGGTGELFF.

This chain uses TRBV5-1 with TRBJ1-3; D remains unclear. The germline gives CDR1 SGHRS, CDR2 YFSETQ. This CDR3 contains 14 residues. V shed 4 bases and J shed 4 bases, with 12 bases lying between them. CDR3 region: CASSNERSGNTIYF. As DNA, the CDR3 is TGCGCCAGCAGCAACGAGAGATCGGGAAACACCATATATTTT.

This clonotype was counted a few times. The chain carries TRBV28 and TRBJ2-1; 9 bases agree with TRBD1. Germline V gene lookup returns CDR1 MDHEN and CDR2 SYDVKM. J lost 4 bases, V lost 8 bases, and 18 bases had no gene match. This CDR3 has 18 residues. The CDR3 sequence is CASYSPGSGTGNYNEQFF. In nucleotides, the CDR3 is TGTGCCAGCTATTCCCCCGGGTCTGGGACAGGGAATTACAATGAGCAGTTCTTC.

Only one count was recorded for this clonotype. V is TRBV7-2 and J is TRBJ2-7, with D perhaps given as TRBD1 or TRBD2 (5 bases each). CDR3 size: 14 residues. Per germline, CDR1 SGHTA and CDR2 FQGNSA. The germline V and J ends were trimmed by 7 bases and 2 bases, with 15 bases remaining between them. The CDR3 loop reads CASNSRRGTYEQYF. The CDR3 nucleotides read TGTGCCAGCAACTCCCGACGGGGCACCTACGAGCAGTACTTC.

CDR3 coding DNA: TGTGCCAGCAGCCCTCCCCCCTACAGCACAGATACGCAGTATTTT. This gives the protein CASSPPPYSTDTQYF. The chain has TRBV11-2 and TRBJ2-3; unclear D gene. The CDR3 runs 15 residues. CDR1 is SGHAT, CDR2 FQNNGV, per germline. With 5 bases removed from V and 0 bases from J, the gap between germline ends came to 12 bases.

This clonotype was observed a few times. A much bigger clone sits one base away, suggesting this may be a read error. The chain combines TRBV10-3 with TRBJ2-7, with a possible D match to TRBD1 (9 bases). CDR3 length equals 14 residues. CDR1 ENHRY and CDR2 SYGVKD come from the germline V gene. Deletions cut 7 bases from V and 4 bases from J, with 17 bases between. CDR3 coding DNA: TGTGCCATCACCGGGGGGGACAGGGAGTACGAGCAGTACTTC. Its translation is CAITGGDREYEQYF.

The chain is built from TRBV15 and TRBJ1-5; the match to TRBD1 covers 7 bases. The CDR3 is made up of 17 amino acids. The junction had 6 bases not matched to a gene; V was cut back by 1 base and J by 0 bases. Germline values: CDR1 LNHNV, CDR2 YYDKDF (reference sequence). The CDR3 loop reads CATSRGYGTVSNQPQHF. In nucleotides, the CDR3 is TGTGCCACCAGCAGAGGTTATGGGACAGTTAGCAATCAGCCCCAGCATTTT.